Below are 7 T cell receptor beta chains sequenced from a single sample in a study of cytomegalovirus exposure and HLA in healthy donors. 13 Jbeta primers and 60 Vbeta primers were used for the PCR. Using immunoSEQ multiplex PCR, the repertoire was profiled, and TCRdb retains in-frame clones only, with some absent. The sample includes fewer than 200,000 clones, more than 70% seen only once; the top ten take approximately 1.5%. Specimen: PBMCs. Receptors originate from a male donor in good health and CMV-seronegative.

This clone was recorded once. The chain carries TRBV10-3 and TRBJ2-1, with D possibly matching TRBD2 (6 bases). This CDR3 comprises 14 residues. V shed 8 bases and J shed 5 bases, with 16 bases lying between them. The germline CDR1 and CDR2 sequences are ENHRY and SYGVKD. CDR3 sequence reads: CAIRGVGSHNEQFF. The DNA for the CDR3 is TGTGCCATCCGCGGGGTCGGGAGCCACAATGAGCAGTTCTTC.

In DNA, the CDR3 is TGTGCCAGCAGCTTATTAAGGGGGTTCGGCGAGCAGTACTTC. Encoded protein: CASSLLRGFGEQYF. This chain joins TRBV11-1 and TRBJ2-7, with D perhaps matching TRBD1 (6 bases). The CDR3 is made up of 14 amino acids. Trimming shortened V by 2 bases and J by 6 bases, and 14 bases separated the two germline ends. CDR1 SGHAT and CDR2 FQDESV come from the germline V gene (reference sequence).

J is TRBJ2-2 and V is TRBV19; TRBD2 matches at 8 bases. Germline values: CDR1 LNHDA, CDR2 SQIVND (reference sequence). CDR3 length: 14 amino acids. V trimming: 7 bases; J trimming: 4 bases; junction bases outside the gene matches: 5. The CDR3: CASIKREFTGELFF. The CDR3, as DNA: TGTGCCAGTATTAAGCGGGAGTTCACCGGGGAGCTGTTTTTT.

The DNA for the CDR3 is TGTGCCAGCAGCCAAGCAGGTACCAGCACAGATACGCAGTATTTT. This encodes CASSQAGTSTDTQYF. V and J are TRBV14 and TRBJ2-3; D remains ambiguous. V was cut by 1 base and J by 0 bases, with 8 bases left in between. The CDR3 is 15 amino acids. Germline V gives CDR1 SGHDN, CDR2 FVKESK. The full variable domain, with the rest looked up from reference TRBV14 and TRBJ2-3, is EAGVTQFPSHSVIEKGQTVTLRCDPISGHDNLYWYRRVMGKEIKFLLHFVKESKQDESGMPNNRFLAERTGGTYSTLKVQPAELEDSGVYFCASSQAGTSTDTQYFGPGTRLTVL.

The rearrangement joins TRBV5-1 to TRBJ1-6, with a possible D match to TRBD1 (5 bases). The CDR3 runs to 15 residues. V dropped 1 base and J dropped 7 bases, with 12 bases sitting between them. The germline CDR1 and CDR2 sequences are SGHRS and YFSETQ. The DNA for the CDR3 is TGCGCCAGCAGCTTGTATTCGGGGGAGAATTCACCCCTCCACTTT. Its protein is CASSLYSGENSPLHF.

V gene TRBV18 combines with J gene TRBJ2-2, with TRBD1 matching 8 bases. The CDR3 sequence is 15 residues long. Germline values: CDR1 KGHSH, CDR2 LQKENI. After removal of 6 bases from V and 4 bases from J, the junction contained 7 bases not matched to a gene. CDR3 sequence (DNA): TGTGCCAGCTCGCCCAGGGGGCGCAGCACCGGGGAGCTGTTTTTT. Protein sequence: CASSPRGRSTGELFF.

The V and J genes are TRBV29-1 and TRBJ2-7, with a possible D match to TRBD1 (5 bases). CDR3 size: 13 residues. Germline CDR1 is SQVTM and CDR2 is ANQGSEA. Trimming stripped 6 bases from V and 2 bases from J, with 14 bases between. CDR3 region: CSVHRGSPYEQYF. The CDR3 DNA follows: TGCAGCGTACATAGGGGATCCCCCTACGAGCAGTACTTC.